Shown below are 5 T cell receptor beta chains from a single sample sequenced in a study of tumor-infiltrating lymphocytes in primary liver carcinoma. Blood RNA came from unsorted whole blood; germline DNA was also extracted. Starting from roughly 540 ng of total RNA, TCR beta cDNA was produced with a primer in the constant region. Three rounds of nested multiplex PCR with slightly modified ARM-PCR produced TCR beta libraries. TRBV1-TRBV30 forward primers and a C-beta reverse primer were used in the first two PCR rounds, which each ran for approximately 9 cycles. TCRdb independently ran MiXCR on the multiplex PCR reads; one entry per CDR3 protein. The sample includes around 210,000 distinct CDR3 sequences, around three fifths seen only once; the top ten take 5.5% to 9%. The source material was peripheral blood. The source is a woman aged 60-75 years with primary liver carcinoma and hepatitis B virus infection.

A word on this clonotype: Likely a read error: the CDR3 ends without its conserved phenylalanine or tryptophan. The V call is TRBV5-6, the J call TRBJ1-5, with 10 bases lining up with TRBD1. Germline V gene data show CDR1 as SGHDT and CDR2 as YYEEEE. J gave up 4 bases and V 4 bases, and 8 bases lay outside the gene matches. This CDR3 is built from 16 residues. The CDR3 protein is CASSAIRTGGNQPQHI. The CDR3 nucleotides are TGTGCCAGCAGCGCTATCAGGACAGGGGGAAATCAGCCCCAGCATATT.

In regard to this clonotype: Germline is not matched at one junction end, which may reflect a read error. The gene calls are TRBV5-6 and TRBJ2-7; possible D gene TRBD1, 6 bases. The CDR3 runs to 14 residues. CDR1 and CDR2 from the germline V gene are SGHDT and YYEEEE. CDR3 loop: CASSFRDKNYKQYF. The DNA of the CDR3 is TGTGCCAGCAGCTTTCGGGACAAGAACTACAAGCAGTACTTC.

About this clonotype: A much larger clone sits a single nucleotide away, making a read error possible. The V and J genes are TRBV4-1 and TRBJ1-2; 7 nucleotides agree with TRBD1. Germline V lookup: CDR1 MGHRA, CDR2 YSYEKL. This CDR3 region has 16 residues. Unmatched junction bases numbered 13, after V lost 0 bases and J lost 9 bases. For the CDR3, the DNA is TGCGCCAGCAGCCAAGATCCTCTGAGGAGGGGGCGATGCTACACCTTC. This sequence encodes CASSQDPLRRGRCYTF.

Regarding this clonotype: This may be a read error: a much more frequent sequence differs by one nucleotide. The chain employs TRBV5-1 and TRBJ2-1; D is perhaps TRBD1 or TRBD2 (7 bases each). CDR3 size: 13 residues. CDR1 is SGHRS, CDR2 YFSETQ, per germline. CDR3 sequence (DNA): TGCGCCGGCAGCGGGGACAGACACAATGAGCAGTTCTTC. Translation gives CAGSGDRHNEQFF.

Comment on this clonotype: A much more abundant neighbour one base away suggests this may be a read error. The V and J genes are TRBV12-3 or TRBV12-4 and TRBJ1-1; no clear D. The CDR3 has 14 amino acids. The CDR3 sequence: CASSPAGSNTGAFF. The DNA for the CDR3 is TGTGCCAGCAGTCCTGCGGGGTCGAACACTGGAGCTTTCTTT.